One T cell receptor (beta chain) is described in this entry. The antigen remains unidentified. PCR amplification relied on 60 Vbeta primers (plus 13 Jbeta primers). Here immunoSEQ multiplex PCR was the method, and the copy in TCRdb shows in-frame clones only, minus some. In the table there are 140,000 to 150,000 clones, 80% of which are singletons. This specimen comes from a study of cytomegalovirus exposure and HLA in healthy donors. Study observations and caveats: For most TCR beta V segments, an earlier analysis put the productive rate at about 87% or about 30% of the time. Reported performance of the classifier showed diagnosis of cytomegalovirus status with high specificity and sensitivity. In a later analysis, 15,000 to 20,000 TCR beta sequences were associated with HLA alleles at 0.05 false discovery rate.

Sequences were obtained from PBMCs. This TCR was recovered from a man aged 35 to 55 in good health and CMV-seronegative.

For the CDR3, the DNA is TGTGCCAGCAGCTTGGGTCGGGTCTATGGCTACACCTTC. Amino acid sequence: CASSLGRVYGYTF. This sequence joins TRBV5-6 and TRBJ1-2; D remains unclear. The CDR3 runs to 13 residues. Trimming removed 0 bases from V and 4 bases from J, with 7 bases in between. Germline V gene data show CDR1 as SGHDT and CDR2 as YYEEEE.